This passage covers 6 T cell receptor beta chains from one sample sequenced in a study of blood T cell repertoires in COVID-19. The repertoire was sequenced with immunoSEQ multiplex PCR; TCRdb's copy has only in-frame clones and lacks some. The sample includes a few hundred thousand clones, 85% of them seen just once. Sequenced material: peripheral blood. These receptors all stem from a woman between 18 and 29 years old with acute or convalescent COVID-19.

The V gene is TRBV24-1, the J gene TRBJ2-6, with TRBD1 matching over 7 bases. V shed 10 bases and J 0 bases; nucleotides not matched to a gene: 2. Germline CDR1 is KGHDR and CDR2 is SFDVKD. The CDR3 runs to 14 residues. CDR3 loop: CATSGGSGANVLTF. The CDR3 DNA reads as TGTGCCACATCAGGGGGCTCTGGGGCCAACGTCCTGACTTTC.

In its sample, this clone was seen once. The genes are TRBV5-1 and TRBJ1-1; possibly TRBD1 for D (5 bases). V dropped 2 bases and J dropped 3 bases, with 8 bases sitting between them. CDR3 size: 13 residues. The V gene's germline CDR1 is SGHRS and CDR2 YFSETQ. The CDR3: CASSFQGDTEAFF. CDR3 bases: TGCGCCAGCAGCTTTCAAGGGGACACTGAAGCTTTCTTT.

The chain combines TRBV28 with TRBJ1-1; tentative D call: TRBD1 (6 bases). Germline CDR1 MDHEN, CDR2 SYDVKM. Trimming cost V 4 bases and J 1 base, with 13 bases left between them. The length of the CDR3 is 15 residues. The CDR3 here is CASSSGQRWNTEAFF. The CDR3 DNA reads as TGTGCCAGCAGTTCAGGACAGAGGTGGAACACTGAAGCTTTCTTT. The whole variable domain, remainder taken from reference TRBV28 and TRBJ1-1, is DVKVTQSSRYLVKRTGEKVFLECVQDMDHENMFWYRQDPGLGLRLIYFSYDVKMKEKGDIPEGYSVSREKKERFSLILESASTNQTSMYLCASSSGQRWNTEAFFGQGTRLTVV.

The J gene is TRBJ1-1, the V gene TRBV5-5; D unresolved. CDR3 length: 15 amino acids. CDR1 is SGHKS and CDR2 is YYEKEE in the germline V gene (reference sequence). Trimming stripped 0 bases from V and 3 bases from J, with 12 bases between. In nucleotides, the CDR3 is TGTGCCAGCAGCTTGGTTCCGAGGTCGGACACTGAAGCTTTCTTT. This encodes CASSLVPRSDTEAFF.

The chain is built from TRBV10-1 and TRBJ2-2, with 9 bases identical to TRBD2. The CDR3 is 14 amino acids. Trimming took 4 bases from V and 15 from J; bases not matched to a gene: 12. Germline loops: CDR1 WNHNN, CDR2 SYGVQD (reference sequence). The CDR3 reads CASSAGASGKRVFF. CDR3 nucleotide sequence: TGCGCCAGCAGTGCGGGCGCTAGCGGGAAGCGGGTGTTTTTT.

This rearrangement joins TRBV20-1 to TRBJ2-1, with 13 bases lining up with TRBD2. J gave up 0 bases and V 3 bases, and 8 bases lay outside the gene matches. There are 18 residues in the CDR3. Germline V gene lookup returns CDR1 DFQATT and CDR2 SNEGSKA (reference sequence). CDR3 residues: CSASSGTSGVYSYNEQFF. The DNA for the CDR3 is TGCAGTGCTAGTAGTGGGACTAGCGGGGTCTACTCCTACAATGAGCAGTTCTTC.